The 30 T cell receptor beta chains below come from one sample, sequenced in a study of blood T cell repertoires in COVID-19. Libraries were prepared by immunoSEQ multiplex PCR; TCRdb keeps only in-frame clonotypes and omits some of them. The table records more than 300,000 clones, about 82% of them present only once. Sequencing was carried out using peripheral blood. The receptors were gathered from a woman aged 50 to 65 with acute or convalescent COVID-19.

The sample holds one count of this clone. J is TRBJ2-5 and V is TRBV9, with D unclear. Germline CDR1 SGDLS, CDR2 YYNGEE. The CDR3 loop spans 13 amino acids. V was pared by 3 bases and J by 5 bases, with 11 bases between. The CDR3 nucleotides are TGTGCCAGCAGCGGACTGGTCGGTGAGACCCAGTACTTC. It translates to CASSGLVGETQYF.

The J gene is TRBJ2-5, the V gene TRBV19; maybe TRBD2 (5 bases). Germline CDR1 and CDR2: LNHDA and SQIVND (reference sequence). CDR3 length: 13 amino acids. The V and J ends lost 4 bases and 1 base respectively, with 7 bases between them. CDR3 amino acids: CASSSGSQETQYF. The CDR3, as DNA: TGTGCCAGTAGTAGCGGGTCCCAAGAGACCCAGTACTTC.

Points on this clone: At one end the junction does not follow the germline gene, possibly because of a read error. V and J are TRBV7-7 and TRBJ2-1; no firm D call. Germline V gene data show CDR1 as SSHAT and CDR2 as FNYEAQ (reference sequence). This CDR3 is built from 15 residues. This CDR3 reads CASSPRSSSYNEQFF. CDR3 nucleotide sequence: TGTGCTAGCAGCCCTCGTAGTAGCTCCTACAATGAGCAGTTCTTC.

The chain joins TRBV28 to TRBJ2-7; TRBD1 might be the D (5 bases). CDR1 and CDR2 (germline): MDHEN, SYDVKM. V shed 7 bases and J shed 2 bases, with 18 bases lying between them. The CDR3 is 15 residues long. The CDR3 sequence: CASTYVDGQPYEQYF. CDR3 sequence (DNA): TGTGCCAGCACCTATGTTGACGGACAACCCTACGAGCAGTACTTC.

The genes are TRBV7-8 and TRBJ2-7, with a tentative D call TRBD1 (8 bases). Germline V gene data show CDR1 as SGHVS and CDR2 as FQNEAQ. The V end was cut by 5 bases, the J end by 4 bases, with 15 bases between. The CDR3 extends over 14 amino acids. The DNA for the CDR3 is TGTGCCAGCAGCCCCGACAGGGGAGGGTACGAGCAGTACTTC. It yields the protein CASSPDRGGYEQYF.

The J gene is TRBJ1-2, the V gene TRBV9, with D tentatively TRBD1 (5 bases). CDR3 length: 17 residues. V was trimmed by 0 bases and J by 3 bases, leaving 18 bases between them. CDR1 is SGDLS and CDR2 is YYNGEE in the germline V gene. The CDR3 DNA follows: TGTGCCAGCAGCGTAGCTCGAACCTCAGGGTTCGACTATGGCTACACCTTC. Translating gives CASSVARTSGFDYGYTF. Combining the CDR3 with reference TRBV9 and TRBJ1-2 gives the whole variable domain DSGVTQTPKHLITATGQRVTLRCSPRSGDLSVYWYQQSLDQGLQFLIQYYNGEERAKGNILERFSAQQFPDLHSELNLSSLELGDSALYFCASSVARTSGFDYGYTFGSGTRLTVV.

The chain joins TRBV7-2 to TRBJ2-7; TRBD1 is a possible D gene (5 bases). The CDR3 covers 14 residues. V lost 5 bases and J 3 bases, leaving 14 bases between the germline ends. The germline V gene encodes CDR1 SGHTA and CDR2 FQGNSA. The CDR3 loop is CASSVREMIYEQYF. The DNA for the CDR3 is TGTGCCAGCAGCGTCAGGGAAATGATCTACGAGCAGTACTTC.

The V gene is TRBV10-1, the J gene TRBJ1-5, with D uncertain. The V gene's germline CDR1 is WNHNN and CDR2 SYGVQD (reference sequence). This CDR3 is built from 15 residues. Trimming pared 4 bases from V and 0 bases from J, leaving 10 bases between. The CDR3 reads CASSGGSYSNQPQHF. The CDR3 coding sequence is TGCGCCAGCAGTGGTGGCAGTTATAGCAATCAGCCCCAGCATTTT.

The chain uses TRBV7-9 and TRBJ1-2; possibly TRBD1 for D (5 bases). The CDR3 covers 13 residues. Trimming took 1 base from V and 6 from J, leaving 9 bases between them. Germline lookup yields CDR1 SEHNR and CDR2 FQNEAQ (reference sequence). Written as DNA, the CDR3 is TGTGCCAGCAGCTTAGTCGTAGGGGATGGCTACACCTTC. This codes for CASSLVVGDGYTF.

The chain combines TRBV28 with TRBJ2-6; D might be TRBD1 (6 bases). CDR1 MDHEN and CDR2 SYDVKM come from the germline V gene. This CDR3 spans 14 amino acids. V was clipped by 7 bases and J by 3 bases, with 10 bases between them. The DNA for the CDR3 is TGTGCCAGCAACCCGGACAGTGGGGCCAACGTCCTGACTTTC. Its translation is CASNPDSGANVLTF.

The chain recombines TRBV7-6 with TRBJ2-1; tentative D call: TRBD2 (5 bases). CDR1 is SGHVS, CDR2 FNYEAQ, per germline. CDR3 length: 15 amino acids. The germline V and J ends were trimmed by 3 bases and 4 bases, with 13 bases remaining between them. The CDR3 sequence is CASSFRWEWYNEQFF. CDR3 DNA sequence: TGTGCCAGCAGCTTCCGGTGGGAGTGGTACAATGAGCAGTTCTTC.

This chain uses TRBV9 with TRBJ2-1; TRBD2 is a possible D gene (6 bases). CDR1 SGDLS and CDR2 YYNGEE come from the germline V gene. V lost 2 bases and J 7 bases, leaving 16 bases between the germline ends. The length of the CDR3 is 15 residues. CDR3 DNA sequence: TGTGCCAGCAGCGTGGTCGCGGGATATGGAAATGAGCAGTTCTTC. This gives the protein CASSVVAGYGNEQFF.

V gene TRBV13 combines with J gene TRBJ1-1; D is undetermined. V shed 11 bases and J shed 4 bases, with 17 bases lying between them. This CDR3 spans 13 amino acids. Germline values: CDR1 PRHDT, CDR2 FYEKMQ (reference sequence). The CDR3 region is CAVSDSPGTEAFF. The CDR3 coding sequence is TGTGCCGTGTCCGATTCCCCAGGCACTGAAGCTTTCTTT.

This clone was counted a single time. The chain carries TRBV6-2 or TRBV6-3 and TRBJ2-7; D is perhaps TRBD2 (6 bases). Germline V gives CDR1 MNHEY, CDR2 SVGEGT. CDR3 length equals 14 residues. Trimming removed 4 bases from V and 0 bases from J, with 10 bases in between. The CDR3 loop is CASSSLGGSYEQYF. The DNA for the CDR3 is TGTGCCAGCAGTTCTCTCGGGGGCTCCTACGAGCAGTACTTC.

CDR3 protein: CASSSHEGLVQETQYF. CDR3 nucleotide sequence: TGTGCCAGCAGCTCACACGAGGGCCTGGTTCAAGAGACCCAGTACTTC. The chain couples TRBV7-3 to TRBJ2-5, with D tentatively TRBD2 (5 bases). The CDR3 spans 16 residues. Germline CDR1 is SGHTA and CDR2 is FQGTGA. Trimming cost V 4 bases and J 2 bases, with 17 bases left between them.

CDR3 in amino acids: CASSLANRGNEQFF. CDR3 DNA: TGTGCCAGCAGCTTGGCCAATAGAGGCAATGAGCAGTTCTTC. The J gene is TRBJ2-1, the V gene TRBV5-5; D gene unclear. This CDR3 is built from 14 residues. V shed 0 bases and J shed 6 bases, with 10 bases lying between them. Germline V gene lookup returns CDR1 SGHKS and CDR2 YYEKEE (reference sequence).

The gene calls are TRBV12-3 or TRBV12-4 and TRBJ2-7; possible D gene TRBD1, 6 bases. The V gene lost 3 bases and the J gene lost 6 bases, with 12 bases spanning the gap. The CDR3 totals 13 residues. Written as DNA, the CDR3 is TGTGCCAGCAGTTTTGGGGGCTCGGGCGAGCAGTACTTC. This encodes CASSFGGSGEQYF.

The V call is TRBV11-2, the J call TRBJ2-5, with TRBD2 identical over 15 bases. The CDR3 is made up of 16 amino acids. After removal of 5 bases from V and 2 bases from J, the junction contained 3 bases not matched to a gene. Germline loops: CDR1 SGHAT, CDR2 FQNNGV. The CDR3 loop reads CASSPGLAGGQETQYF. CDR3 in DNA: TGTGCCAGCAGCCCGGGACTAGCGGGAGGTCAAGAGACCCAGTACTTC.

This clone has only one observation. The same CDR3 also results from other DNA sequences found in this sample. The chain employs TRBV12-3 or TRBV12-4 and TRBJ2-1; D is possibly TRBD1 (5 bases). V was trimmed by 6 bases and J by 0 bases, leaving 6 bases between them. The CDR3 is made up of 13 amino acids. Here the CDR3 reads CASRDSSYNEQFF. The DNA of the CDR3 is TGTGCCAGCAGAGACAGCTCCTACAATGAGCAGTTCTTC.

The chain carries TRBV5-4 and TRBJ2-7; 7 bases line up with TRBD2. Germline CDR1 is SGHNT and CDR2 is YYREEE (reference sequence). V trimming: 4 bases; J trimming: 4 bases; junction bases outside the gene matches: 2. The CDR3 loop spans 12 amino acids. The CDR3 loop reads CASSGGGYEQYF. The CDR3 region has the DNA TGTGCCAGCAGCGGGGGGGGTTACGAGCAGTACTTC.

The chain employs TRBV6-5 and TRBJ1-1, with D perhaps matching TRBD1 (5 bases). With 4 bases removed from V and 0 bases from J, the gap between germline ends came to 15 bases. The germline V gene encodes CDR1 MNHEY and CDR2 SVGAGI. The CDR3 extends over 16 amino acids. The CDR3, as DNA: TGTGCCAGCAGTTTCCGGACCGGGACTTTGAACACTGAAGCTTTCTTT. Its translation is CASSFRTGTLNTEAFF.

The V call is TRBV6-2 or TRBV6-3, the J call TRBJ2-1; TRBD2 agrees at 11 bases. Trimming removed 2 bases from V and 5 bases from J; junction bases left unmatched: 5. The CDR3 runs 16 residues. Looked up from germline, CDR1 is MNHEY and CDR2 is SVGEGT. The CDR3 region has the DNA TGTGCCAGCAGTTACCCCGGGACTAGCGGTAACAATGAGCAGTTCTTC. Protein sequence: CASSYPGTSGNNEQFF.

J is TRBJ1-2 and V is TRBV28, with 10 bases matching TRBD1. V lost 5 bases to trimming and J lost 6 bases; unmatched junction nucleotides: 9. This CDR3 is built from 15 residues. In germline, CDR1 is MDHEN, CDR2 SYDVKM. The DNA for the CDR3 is TGTGCCAGCAGTCAACCGGGACAGGGGAATGATGGCTACACCTTC. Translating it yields CASSQPGQGNDGYTF.

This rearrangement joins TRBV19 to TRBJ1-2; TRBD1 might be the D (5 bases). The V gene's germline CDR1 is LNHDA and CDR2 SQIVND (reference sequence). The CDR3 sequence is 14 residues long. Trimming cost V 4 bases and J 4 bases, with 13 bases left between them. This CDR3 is CASSTGGYGYGYTF. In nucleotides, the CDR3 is TGTGCCAGTAGTACCGGGGGTTATGGCTATGGCTACACCTTC.

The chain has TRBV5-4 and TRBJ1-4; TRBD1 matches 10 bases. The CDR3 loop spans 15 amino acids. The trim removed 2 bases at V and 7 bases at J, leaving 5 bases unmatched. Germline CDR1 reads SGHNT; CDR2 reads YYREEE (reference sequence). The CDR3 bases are TGTGCCAGCAGCTTAGGGGACAGGGGAAGTGAAAAACTGTTTTTT. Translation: CASSLGDRGSEKLFF.

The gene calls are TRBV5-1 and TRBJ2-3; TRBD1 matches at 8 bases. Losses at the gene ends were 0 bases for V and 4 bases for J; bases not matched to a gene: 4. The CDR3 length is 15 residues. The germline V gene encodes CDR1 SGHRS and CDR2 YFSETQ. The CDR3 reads CASSLGTGNADTQYF. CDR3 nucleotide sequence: TGCGCCAGCAGCTTGGGGACAGGGAACGCAGATACGCAGTATTTT.

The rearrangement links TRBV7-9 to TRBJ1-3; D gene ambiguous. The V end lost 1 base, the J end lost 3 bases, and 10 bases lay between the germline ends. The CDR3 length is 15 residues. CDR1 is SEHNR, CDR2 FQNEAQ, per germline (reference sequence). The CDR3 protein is CASSLEEEFGNTIYF. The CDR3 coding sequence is TGTGCCAGCAGCTTAGAGGAGGAGTTTGGAAACACCATATATTTT. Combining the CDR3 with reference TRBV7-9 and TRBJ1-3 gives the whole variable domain DTGVSQNPRHKITKRGQNVTFRCDPISEHNRLYWYRQTLGQGPEFLTYFQNEAQLEKSRLLSDRFSAERPKGSFSTLEIQRTEQGDSAMYLCASSLEEEFGNTIYFGEGSWLTVV.

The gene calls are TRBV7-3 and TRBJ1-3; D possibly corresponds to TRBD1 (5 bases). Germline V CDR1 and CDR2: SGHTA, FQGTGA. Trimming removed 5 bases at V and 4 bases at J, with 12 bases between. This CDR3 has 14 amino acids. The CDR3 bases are TGTGCCAGCAGCAAGGGGTCTTCCGGAAACACCATATATTTT. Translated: CASSKGSSGNTIYF.

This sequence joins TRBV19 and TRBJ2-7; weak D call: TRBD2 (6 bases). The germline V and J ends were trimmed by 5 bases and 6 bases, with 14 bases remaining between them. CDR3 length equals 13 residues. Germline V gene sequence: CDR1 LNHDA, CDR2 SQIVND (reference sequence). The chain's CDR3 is CASSYRVGGEQYF. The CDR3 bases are TGTGCCAGTAGTTACCGGGTGGGGGGCGAGCAGTACTTC.

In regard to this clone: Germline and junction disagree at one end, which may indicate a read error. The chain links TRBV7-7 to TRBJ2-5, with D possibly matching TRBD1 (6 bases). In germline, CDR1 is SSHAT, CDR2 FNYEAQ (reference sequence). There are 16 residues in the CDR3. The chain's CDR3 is CASSPDPVQGQETQYF. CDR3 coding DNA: TGTGCTAGCAGCCCCGACCCGGTACAGGGACAAGAGACCCAGTACTTC.